The TCR beta chain described here comes from a study of T-cell memory formation after mild COVID-19. The study's findings and limits: Clones shrinking between day 15 and 85 showed a balanced CD4/CD8 split, and those that grew later tilted toward CD4+. Some clones that responded were present in memory (sampled pre-infection), which suggests cross-reactive memory joined.

Germline CDR1 is SGHDT and CDR2 is YYEEEE. The CDR3 sequence is 14 residues long. Trimming took off 4 bases at V and 14 bases at J, with 22 bases between the two ends. UMIs and sample barcodes were carried by the TCR alpha and TCR beta cDNA libraries that 5'RACE produced using constant-segment primers. Each CDR3 protein is one row after TCRdb ran MiXCR on the 5' RACE reads. The sample contains fewer than 700,000 distinct CDR3 sequences, less than 25% of which appear only once. Ten or more counts support this clonotype. Its antigen remains unidentified. This receptor was taken from an adult woman who had mild COVID-19 (a few samples of this study predate the infection). Cell type and time point are not known. Sequencing input: PBMCs or a T cell subset sorted from them (not recorded which). The V call is TRBV5-6, the J call TRBJ1-5; D perhaps matches TRBD1 (6 bases). The CDR3 spells CASSIAGQPPMEHF. The CDR3 DNA is TGTGCCAGCAGCATCGCCGGACAGCCCCCCATGGAGCATTTT.